This T cell receptor beta chain was obtained from a study of cytomegalovirus exposure and HLA in healthy donors. Study-level points and caveats: CMV antigen specificity of three CMV-associated chains was confirmed in vitro. A later analysis associated about 18,000 TCR beta sequences with HLA alleles at a 0.05 false discovery rate.

PCR employed 60 Vbeta and 13 Jbeta primers. The table came from immunoSEQ multiplex PCR; TCRdb's copy has only in-frame clones and leaves some out. The sample comprises 150,000 to 200,000 clones, 12% of which are singletons, and 7.8% rests with the top ten. The germline V gene encodes CDR1 SGHDT and CDR2 YYEEEE. V dropped 0 bases and J dropped 4 bases, with 10 bases sitting between them. The CDR3 spans 14 residues. A note on this clone: The antigen is unknown.

The receptor comes from a man aged 50 or older in good health and CMV-seropositive. The chain carries TRBV5-6 and TRBJ2-5; D gene uncertain. The material sequenced was PBMCs. Here the CDR3 reads CASSLVARTETQYF. For the CDR3, the DNA is TGTGCCAGCAGCTTGGTAGCAAGAACAGAGACCCAGTACTTC. Variable domain in full (rest from reference TRBV5-6 and TRBJ2-5): DAGVTQSPTHLIKTRGQQVTLRCSPKSGHDTVSWYQQALGQGPQFIFQYYEEEERQRGNFPDRFSGHQFPNYSSELNVNALLLGDSALYLCASSLVARTETQYFGPGTRLLVL.